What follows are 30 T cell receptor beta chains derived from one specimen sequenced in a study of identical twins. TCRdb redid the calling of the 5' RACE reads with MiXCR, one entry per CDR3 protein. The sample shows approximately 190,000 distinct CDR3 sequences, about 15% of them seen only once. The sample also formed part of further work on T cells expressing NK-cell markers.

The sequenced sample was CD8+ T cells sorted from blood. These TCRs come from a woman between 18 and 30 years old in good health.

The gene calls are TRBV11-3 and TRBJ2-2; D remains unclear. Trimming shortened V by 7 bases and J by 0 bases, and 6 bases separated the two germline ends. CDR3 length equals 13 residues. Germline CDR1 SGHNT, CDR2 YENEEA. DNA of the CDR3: TGTGCCAGCACCCATACGAACACCGGGGAGCTGTTTTTT. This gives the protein CASTHTNTGELFF.

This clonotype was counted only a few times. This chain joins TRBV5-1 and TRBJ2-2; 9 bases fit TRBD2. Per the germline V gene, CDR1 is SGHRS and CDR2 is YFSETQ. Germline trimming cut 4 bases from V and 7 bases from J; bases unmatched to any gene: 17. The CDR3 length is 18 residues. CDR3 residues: CASSRWDYSGSPGGELFF. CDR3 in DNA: TGCGCCAGCAGCCGATGGGACTATAGCGGGAGCCCCGGCGGGGAGCTGTTTTTT.

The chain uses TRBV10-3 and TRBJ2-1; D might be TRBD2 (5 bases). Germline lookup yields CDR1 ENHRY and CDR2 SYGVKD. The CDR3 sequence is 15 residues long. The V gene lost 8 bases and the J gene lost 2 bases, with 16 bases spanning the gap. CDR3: CAILEGTPTYNEQFF. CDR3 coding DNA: TGTGCCATCTTAGAGGGAACTCCTACCTACAATGAGCAGTTCTTC.

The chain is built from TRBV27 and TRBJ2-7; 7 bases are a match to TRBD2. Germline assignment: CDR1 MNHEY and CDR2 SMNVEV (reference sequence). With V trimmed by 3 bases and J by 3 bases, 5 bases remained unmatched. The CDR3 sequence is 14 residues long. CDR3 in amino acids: CASSFSPGGYEQYF. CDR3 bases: TGTGCCAGCAGTTTTTCGCCGGGAGGCTACGAGCAGTACTTC.

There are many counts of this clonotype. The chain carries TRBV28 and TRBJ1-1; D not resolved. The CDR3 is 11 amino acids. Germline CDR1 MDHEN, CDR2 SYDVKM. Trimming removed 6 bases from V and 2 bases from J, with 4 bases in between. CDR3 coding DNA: TGTGCCAGCAGCTTTAACACTGAAGCTTTCTTT. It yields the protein CASSFNTEAFF.

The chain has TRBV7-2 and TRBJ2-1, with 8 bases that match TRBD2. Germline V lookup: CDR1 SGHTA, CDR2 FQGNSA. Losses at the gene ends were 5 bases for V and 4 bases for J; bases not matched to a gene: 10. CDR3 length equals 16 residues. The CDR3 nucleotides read TGTGCCAGCAGCCCGAGTAGCGGGGAGGCTTACAATGAGCAGTTCTTC. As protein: CASSPSSGEAYNEQFF. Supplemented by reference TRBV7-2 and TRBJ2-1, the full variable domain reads GAGVSQSPSNKVTEKGKDVELRCDPISGHTALYWYRQSLGQGLEFLIYFQGNSAPDKSGLPSDRFSAERTGGSVSTLTIQRTQQEDSAVYLCASSPSSGEAYNEQFFGPGTRLTVL.

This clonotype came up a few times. The CDR3 is CASSLARKEQYF. CDR3 nucleotides: TGCGCCAGCAGCTTGGCGAGGAAAGAGCAGTACTTC. The rearrangement joins TRBV5-1 to TRBJ2-7; D remains unclear. CDR3 length equals 12 residues. The germline V and J ends were trimmed by 0 bases and 7 bases, with 8 bases remaining between them. From germline, CDR1 is SGHRS and CDR2 YFSETQ.

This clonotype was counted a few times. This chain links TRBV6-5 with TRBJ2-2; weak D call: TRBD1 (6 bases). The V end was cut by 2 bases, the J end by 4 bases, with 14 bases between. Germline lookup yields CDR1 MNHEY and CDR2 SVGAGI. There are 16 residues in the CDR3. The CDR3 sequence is CASSYRTAYSTGELFF. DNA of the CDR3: TGTGCCAGCAGTTACCGGACAGCGTACTCCACCGGGGAGCTGTTTTTT.

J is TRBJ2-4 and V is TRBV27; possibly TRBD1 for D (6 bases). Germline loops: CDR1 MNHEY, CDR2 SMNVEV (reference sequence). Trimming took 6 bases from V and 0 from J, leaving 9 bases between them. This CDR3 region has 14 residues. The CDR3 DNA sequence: TGTGCCAGCAGGGACAGACTAGCCAAAAACATTCAGTACTTC. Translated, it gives CASRDRLAKNIQYF.

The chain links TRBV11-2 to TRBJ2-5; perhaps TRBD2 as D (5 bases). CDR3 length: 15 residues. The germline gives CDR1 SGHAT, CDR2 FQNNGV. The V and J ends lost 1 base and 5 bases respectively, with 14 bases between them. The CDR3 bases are TGTGCCAGCAGCTTAGGGGCGGGTCAATGGGAGACCCAGTACTTC. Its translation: CASSLGAGQWETQYF.

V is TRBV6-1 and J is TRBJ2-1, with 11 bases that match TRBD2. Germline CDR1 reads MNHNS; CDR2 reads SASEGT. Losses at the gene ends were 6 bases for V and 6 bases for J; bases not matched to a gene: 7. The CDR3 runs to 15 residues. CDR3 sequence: CASSFSGRGLNEQFF. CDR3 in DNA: TGTGCCAGCAGCTTTAGCGGGAGGGGACTCAATGAGCAGTTCTTC.

The DNA of the CDR3 is TGTGCCAGCAGCTTAGGCGGGGGGATATCTGATACGCAGTATTTT. Its protein product is CASSLGGGISDTQYF. V gene TRBV7-2 combines with J gene TRBJ2-3; 8 bases fit TRBD2. The germline V gene has CDR1 SGHTA and CDR2 FQGNSA. This CDR3 has 15 residues. The V gene end was trimmed by 1 base and the J gene end by 6 bases; junction bases not matched to a gene: 6.

CDR3 bases: TGTGCCACCCAAGGCAATTACGAGCAGTACTTC. Its protein is CATQGNYEQYF. The V gene is TRBV27, the J gene TRBJ2-7; the D is unclear. V was cut by 10 bases and J by 4 bases, with 11 bases left in between. Germline V CDR1 and CDR2: MNHEY, SMNVEV (reference sequence). The CDR3 length is 11 residues.

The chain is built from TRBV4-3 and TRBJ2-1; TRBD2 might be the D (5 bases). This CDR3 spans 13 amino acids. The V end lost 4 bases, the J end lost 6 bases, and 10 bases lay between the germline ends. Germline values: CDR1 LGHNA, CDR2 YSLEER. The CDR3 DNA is TGCGCCAGCAGCCCCGGGATATCCAATGAGCAGTTCTTC. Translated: CASSPGISNEQFF.

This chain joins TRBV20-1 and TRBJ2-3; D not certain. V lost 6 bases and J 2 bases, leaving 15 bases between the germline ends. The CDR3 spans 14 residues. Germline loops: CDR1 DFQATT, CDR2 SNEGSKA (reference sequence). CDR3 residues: CSADPVFSTDTQYF. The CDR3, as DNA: TGCAGTGCGGACCCAGTTTTTTCCACAGATACGCAGTATTTT.

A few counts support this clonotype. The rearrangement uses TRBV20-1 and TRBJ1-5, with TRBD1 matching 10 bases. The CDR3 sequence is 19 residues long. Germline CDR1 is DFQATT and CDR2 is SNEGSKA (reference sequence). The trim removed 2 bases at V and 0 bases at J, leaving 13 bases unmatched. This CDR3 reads CSARPTGTGVVNSNQPQHF. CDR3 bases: TGCAGTGCTAGACCAACCGGGACAGGGGTCGTTAATAGCAATCAGCCCCAGCATTTT.

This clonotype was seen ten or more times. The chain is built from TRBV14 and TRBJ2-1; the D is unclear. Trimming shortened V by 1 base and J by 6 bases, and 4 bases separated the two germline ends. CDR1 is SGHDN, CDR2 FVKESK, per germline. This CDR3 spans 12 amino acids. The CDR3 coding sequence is TGTGCCAGCAGCCAAGTCCTCAATGAGCAGTTCTTC. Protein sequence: CASSQVLNEQFF.

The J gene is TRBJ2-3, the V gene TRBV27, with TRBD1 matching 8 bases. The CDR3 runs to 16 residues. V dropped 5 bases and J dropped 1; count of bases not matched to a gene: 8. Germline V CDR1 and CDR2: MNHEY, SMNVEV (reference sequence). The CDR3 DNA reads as TGTGCCAGCAGTAAACCGGGACAGGAGCGCACAGATACGCAGTATTTT. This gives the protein CASSKPGQERTDTQYF.

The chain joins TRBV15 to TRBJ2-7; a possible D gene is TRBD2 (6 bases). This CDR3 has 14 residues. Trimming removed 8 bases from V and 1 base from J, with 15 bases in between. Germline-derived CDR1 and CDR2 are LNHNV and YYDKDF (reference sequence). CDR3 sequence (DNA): TGTGCCACCTCTACAGCGGGCTCGTCCTACGAGCAGTACTTC. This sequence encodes CATSTAGSSYEQYF.

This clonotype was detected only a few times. The CDR3 reads CSARTLSSYEQYF. The CDR3 nucleotides are TGCAGTGCTAGGACCCTGAGCTCCTACGAGCAGTACTTC. The chain employs TRBV20-1 and TRBJ2-7; D is unresolved. The CDR3 contains 13 residues. Trimming removed 3 bases from V and 0 bases from J, with 9 bases in between. Germline V CDR1 and CDR2: DFQATT, SNEGSKA (reference sequence).

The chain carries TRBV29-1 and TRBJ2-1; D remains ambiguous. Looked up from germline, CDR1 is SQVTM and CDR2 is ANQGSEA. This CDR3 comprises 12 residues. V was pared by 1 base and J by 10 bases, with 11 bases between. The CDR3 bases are TGCAGCGTTGAAGGGTCCTCAGGCGAGCAGTTCTTC. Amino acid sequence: CSVEGSSGEQFF.

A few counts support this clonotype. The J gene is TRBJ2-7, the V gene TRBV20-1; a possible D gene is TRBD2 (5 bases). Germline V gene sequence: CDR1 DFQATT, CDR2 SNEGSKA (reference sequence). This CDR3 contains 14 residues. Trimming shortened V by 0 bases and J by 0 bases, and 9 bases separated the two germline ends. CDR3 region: CSARDAGPSYEQYF. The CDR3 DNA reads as TGCAGTGCTAGAGATGCGGGCCCCTCCTACGAGCAGTACTTC.

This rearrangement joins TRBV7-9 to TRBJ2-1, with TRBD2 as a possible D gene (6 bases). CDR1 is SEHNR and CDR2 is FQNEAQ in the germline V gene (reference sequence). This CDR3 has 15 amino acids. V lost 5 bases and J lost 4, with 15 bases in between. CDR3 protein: CASSRIGGNYNEQFF. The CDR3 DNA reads TGTGCCAGCAGCAGAATCGGGGGTAATTACAATGAGCAGTTCTTC.

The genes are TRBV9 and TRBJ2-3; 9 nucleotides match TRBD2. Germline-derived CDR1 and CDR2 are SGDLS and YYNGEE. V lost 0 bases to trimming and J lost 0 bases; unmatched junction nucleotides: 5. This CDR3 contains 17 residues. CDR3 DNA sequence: TGTGCCAGCAGCGTAGGAGTAGCGGGGGCTAGCACAGATACGCAGTATTTT. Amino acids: CASSVGVAGASTDTQYF.

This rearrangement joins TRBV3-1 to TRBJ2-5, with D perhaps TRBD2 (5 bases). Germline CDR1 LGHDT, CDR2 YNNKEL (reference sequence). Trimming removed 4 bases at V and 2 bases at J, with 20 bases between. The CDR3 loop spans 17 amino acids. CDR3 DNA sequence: TGTGCCAGCAGCCCGGAGGCGTGGGGTCCCGAACAAGAGACCCAGTACTTC. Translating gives CASSPEAWGPEQETQYF.

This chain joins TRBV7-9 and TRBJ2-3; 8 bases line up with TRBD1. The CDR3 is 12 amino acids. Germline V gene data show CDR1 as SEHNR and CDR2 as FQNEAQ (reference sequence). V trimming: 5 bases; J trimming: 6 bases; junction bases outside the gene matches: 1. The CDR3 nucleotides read TGTGCCAGCAGCACAGGGGGGGATACGCAGTATTTT. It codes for CASSTGGDTQYF.

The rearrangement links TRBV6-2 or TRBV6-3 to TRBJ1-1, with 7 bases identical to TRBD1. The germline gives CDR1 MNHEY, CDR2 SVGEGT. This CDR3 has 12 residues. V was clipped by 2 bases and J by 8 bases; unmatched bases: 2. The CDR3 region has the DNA TGTGCCAGCAGTTACCCGGACAGGGAAGCTTTCTTT. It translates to CASSYPDREAFF.

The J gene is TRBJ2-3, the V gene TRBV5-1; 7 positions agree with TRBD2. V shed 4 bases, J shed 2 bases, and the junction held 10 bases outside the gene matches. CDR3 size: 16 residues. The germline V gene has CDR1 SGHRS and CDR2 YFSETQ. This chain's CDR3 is CASSQGGGQPTDTQYF. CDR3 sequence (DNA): TGCGCCAGCAGCCAAGGCGGGGGTCAACCCACAGATACGCAGTATTTT. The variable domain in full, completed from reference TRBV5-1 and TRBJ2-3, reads KAGVTQTPRYLIKTRGQQVTLSCSPISGHRSVSWYQQTPGQGLQFLFEYFSETQRNKGNFPGRFSGRQFSNSRSEMNVSTLELGDSALYLCASSQGGGQPTDTQYFGPGTRLTVL.

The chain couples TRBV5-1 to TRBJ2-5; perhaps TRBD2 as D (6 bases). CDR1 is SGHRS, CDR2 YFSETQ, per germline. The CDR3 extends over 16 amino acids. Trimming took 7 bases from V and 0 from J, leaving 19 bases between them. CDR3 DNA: TGCGCCAGCCGACCAGATGGGCGGGGATACCAAGAGACCCAGTACTTC. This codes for CASRPDGRGYQETQYF.

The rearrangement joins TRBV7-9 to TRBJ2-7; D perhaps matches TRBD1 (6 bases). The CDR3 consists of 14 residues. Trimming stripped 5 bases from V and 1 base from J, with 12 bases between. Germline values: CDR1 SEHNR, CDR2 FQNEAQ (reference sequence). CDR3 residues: CASSPRDKSYEQYF. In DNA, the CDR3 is TGTGCCAGCAGCCCGAGGGACAAGTCCTACGAGCAGTACTTC.